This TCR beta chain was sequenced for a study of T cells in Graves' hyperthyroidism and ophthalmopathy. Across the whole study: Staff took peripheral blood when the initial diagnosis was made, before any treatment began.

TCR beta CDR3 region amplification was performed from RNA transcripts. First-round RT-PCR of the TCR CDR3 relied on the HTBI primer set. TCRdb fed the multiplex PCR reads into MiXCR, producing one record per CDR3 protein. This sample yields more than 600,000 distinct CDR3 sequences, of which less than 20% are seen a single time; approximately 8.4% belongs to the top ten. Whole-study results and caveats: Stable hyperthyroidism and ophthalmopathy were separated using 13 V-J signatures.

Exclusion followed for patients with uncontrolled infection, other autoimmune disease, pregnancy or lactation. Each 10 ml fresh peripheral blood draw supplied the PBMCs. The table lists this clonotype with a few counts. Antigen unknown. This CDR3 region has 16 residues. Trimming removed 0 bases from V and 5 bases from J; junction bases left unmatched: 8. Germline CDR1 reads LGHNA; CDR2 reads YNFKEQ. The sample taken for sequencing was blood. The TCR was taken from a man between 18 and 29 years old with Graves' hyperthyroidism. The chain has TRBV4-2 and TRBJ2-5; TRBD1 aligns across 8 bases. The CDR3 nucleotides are TGTGCCAGCAGCCAAGAGGGGGTTCGACAGGGGGAGACCCAGTACTTC. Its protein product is CASSQEGVRQGETQYF.